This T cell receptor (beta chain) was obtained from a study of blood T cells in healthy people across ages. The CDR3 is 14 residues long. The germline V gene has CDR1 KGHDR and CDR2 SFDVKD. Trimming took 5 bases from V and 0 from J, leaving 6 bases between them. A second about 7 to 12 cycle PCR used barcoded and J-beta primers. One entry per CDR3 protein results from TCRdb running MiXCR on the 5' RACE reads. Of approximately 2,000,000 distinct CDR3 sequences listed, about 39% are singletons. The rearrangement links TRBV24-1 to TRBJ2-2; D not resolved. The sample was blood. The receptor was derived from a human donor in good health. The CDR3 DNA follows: TGTGCCACCAGTGGTCTGCCGAACACCGGGGAGCTGTTTTTT. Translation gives CATSGLPNTGELFF.